This entry is about one TCR beta chain. Antigen: not known. The primer mix had 60 Vbeta and 13 Jbeta primers. TCRdb's copy holds only in-frame clones and misses some; the assay was immunoSEQ multiplex PCR. The sample carries around 150,000 clones, about 78% recorded once. This CDR3 is built from 13 residues. The germline V gene has CDR1 SEHNR and CDR2 FQNEAQ (reference sequence). The record originates from a study of cytomegalovirus exposure and HLA in healthy donors. The wider study: Counted in an early data release were about 85 million unique TCRs from HLA-typed donors. Study-wide results and caveats: Several of the most significant clusters were apparently associated with common viral pathogens in a later analysis.

The chain uses TRBV7-9 and TRBJ1-4, with D tentatively TRBD1 (5 bases). Sequencing was performed on PBMCs. The receptor's source is a male donor in good health and CMV-seronegative. CDR3 DNA sequence: TGTGGGTCCGCCGGTGCGGAGGGGGAAAAACTGTTTTTT. Translated: CGSAGAEGEKLFF.